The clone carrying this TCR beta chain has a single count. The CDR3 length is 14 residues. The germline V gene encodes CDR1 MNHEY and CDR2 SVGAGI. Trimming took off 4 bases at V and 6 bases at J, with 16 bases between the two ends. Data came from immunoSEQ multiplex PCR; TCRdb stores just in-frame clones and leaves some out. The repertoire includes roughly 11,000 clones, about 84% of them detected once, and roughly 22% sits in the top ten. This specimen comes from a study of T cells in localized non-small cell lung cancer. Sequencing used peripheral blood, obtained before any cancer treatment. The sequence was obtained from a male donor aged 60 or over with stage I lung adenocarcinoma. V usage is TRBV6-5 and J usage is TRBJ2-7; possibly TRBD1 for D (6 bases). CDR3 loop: CASSSVQGQGEQYF. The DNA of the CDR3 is TGTGCCAGCAGTTCTGTACAGGGCCAGGGCGAGCAGTACTTC.